Listed below are T cell receptor beta chains from one sample, sequenced in a study of shared clonotypes between healthy human individuals. The data were produced by immunoSEQ multiplex PCR, yet TCRdb's version contains in-frame clones alone and is incomplete. Of under 600,000 clones listed, roughly 95% are singletons. Sequenced: naive CD4+ T cells sorted from blood. The receptor source for this set is a woman in her twenties or thirties in good health. Both conserved end residues are part of each CDR3. Fields, in order: CDR3 DNA, CDR3 protein, V gene, D gene, J gene, clone size. A D gene is named only where the DNA matches it firmly. Not all rows give a size; the values are once, few, many and, for expanded clones, a class.

TGCGCCAGCAGCCGGATGACAGGGTTACCTGAAGCTTTCTTT | CASSRMTGLPEAFF | TRBV4-1 | TRBD1 | TRBJ1-1 | once
TGTGCCAGCAGCTCAACAGGGGCCCCCTGGGATCAGCAGTACTTC | CASSSTGAPWDQQYF | TRBV28 | TRBD1 | TRBJ2-7 | .
TGTGCCAGCAGTGCCGCGAACCCCCCCTACTACGAGCAGTACTTC | CASSAANPPYYEQYF | TRBV28 | . | TRBJ2-7 | .
TGTGCCAGCAGCTTAATAGGTCAGCCCCAGCATTTT | CASSLIGQPQHF | TRBV11-2 | . | TRBJ1-5 | few
TGTGCCAGCAGCTCGGCCGTTGGGACAGGGTCCTACGAGCAGTACTTC | CASSSAVGTGSYEQYF | TRBV7-6 | TRBD1 | TRBJ2-7 | .
TGTGCCAGCAGCTATACGGACCCTAGCACAGATACGCAGTATTTT | CASSYTDPSTDTQYF | TRBV11-2 | . | TRBJ2-3 | .
TGCGCCAGCAGGATTAGCGGGAACACCGGGGAGCTGTTTTTT | CASRISGNTGELFF | TRBV5-1 | . | TRBJ2-2 | once
TGTGCCAGCCGGCCTAGACAAGGCTACGAGCAGTACTTC | CASRPRQGYEQYF | TRBV2 | . | TRBJ2-7 | .
TGTGCCAGCCGGAGCAGCAATCAGCCCCAGCATTTT | CASRSSNQPQHF | TRBV28 | . | TRBJ1-5 | few
TGTGCCAGCAGCCGCGTGGGGAGCTCCTACAATGAGCAGTTCTTC | CASSRVGSSYNEQFF | TRBV9 | . | TRBJ2-1 | .
TGTGCCACCCAACATGTGGGCACTAGCGGTAGCACAGATACGCAGTATTTT | CATQHVGTSGSTDTQYF | TRBV7-9 | TRBD2 | TRBJ2-3 | .
TGCAGTGCTAGAGATTGGGGCGGCTACACCTTC | CSARDWGGYTF | TRBV20-1 | . | TRBJ1-2 | .
TGCGCCAGCAGCCTATCGGGACTAGCGGGAACTGAGACCCAGTACTTC | CASSLSGLAGTETQYF | TRBV4-1 | TRBD2 | TRBJ2-5 | .
TGTGCCAGCAGCTTAGTGTTGAGGGACCCAAGCTCCTACGAGCAGTACTTC | CASSLVLRDPSSYEQYF | TRBV7-9 | . | TRBJ2-7 | .
TGTGCCAGCAGCACGGGACAGGGGTACGAGCAGTACTTC | CASSTGQGYEQYF | TRBV25-1 | TRBD1 | TRBJ2-7 | .
TGCAGCGTTTATGACAGGGGAGATGATGAAGCTTTCTTT | CSVYDRGDDEAFF | TRBV29-1 | TRBD1 | TRBJ1-1 | .
TGTGCCAGCAGGCCACCAGGGAACTATGGCTACACCTTC | CASRPPGNYGYTF | TRBV28 | . | TRBJ1-2 | .
TGTGCCAGCAGTTTACTCGGGGGCACAGGGGTTGTCCCCTACGAGCAGTACTTC | CASSLLGGTGVVPYEQYF | TRBV28 | . | TRBJ2-7 | .